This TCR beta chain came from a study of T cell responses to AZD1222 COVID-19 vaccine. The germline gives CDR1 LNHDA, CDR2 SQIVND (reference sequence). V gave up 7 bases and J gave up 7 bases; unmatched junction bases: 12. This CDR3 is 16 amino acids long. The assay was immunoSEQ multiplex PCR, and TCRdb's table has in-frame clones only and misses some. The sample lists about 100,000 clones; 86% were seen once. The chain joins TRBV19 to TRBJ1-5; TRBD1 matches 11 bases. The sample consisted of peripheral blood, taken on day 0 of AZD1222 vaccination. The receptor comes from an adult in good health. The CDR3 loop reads CASNRFGTGGDQPQHF. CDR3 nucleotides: TGTGCCAGTAATAGGTTCGGGACAGGGGGGGACCAGCCCCAGCATTTT.